This TCR beta chain was captured by sequencing in a study of blood T cell repertoires in COVID-19. Study details: The cDNA or gDNA used as material had been derived from T cells, B-cell-depleted T cells, or PBMCs.

In the original processing: By means of reference gene primer amplification, nucleated cell counts were estimated. TCRdb keeps only in-frame clones here, not all; method: immunoSEQ multiplex PCR. Clone size and the V and J calls come from that table; the DNA yielded D and trimming. Of approximately 160,000 clones in the sample, 75% to 90% were seen once. This CDR3 is 16 amino acids long. CDR1 SGHRS and CDR2 YFSETQ come from the germline V gene. Trimming cost V 0 bases and J 4 bases, with 14 bases left between them. This chain connects TRBV5-1 to TRBJ2-1; D not certain. The TCR comes from a human donor in a cohort sampled during active COVID-19. Sequenced material: peripheral blood. CDR3 protein: CASSLGSPGRYNEQFF. The CDR3 DNA is TGCGCCAGCAGCTTGGGCAGCCCCGGCAGGTACAATGAGCAGTTCTTC.